The 9 T cell receptor beta chains given below trace back to one sample, sequenced in a study of T cell responses to AZD1222 COVID-19 vaccine. Produced via immunoSEQ multiplex PCR; TCRdb's table is partial and in-frame only. Among about 140,000 clones listed, approximately 90% were seen once. Sequencing was performed on peripheral blood, taken on day 0 of AZD1222 vaccination. The receptors come from an adult in good health.

Only one count was recorded for this clone. The J gene is TRBJ1-6, the V gene TRBV24-1; D perhaps matches TRBD1 (6 bases). Germline V gene lookup returns CDR1 KGHDR and CDR2 SFDVKD. The CDR3 contains 16 residues. Trimming shortened V by 2 bases and J by 5 bases, and 12 bases separated the two germline ends. The CDR3 coding sequence is TGTGCCACCAGTGATTCCCGGGGACACGATAATTCACCCCTCCACTTT. Amino acid sequence: CATSDSRGHDNSPLHF.

The chain carries TRBV27 and TRBJ2-7; possibly TRBD1 for D (6 bases). The germline V gene encodes CDR1 MNHEY and CDR2 SMNVEV (reference sequence). Trimming cost V 3 bases and J 2 bases, with 11 bases left between them. CDR3 size: 14 residues. CDR3 DNA sequence: TGTGCCAGCAGTTTCAGGGGCCCGACCTACGAGCAGTACTTC. Translation gives CASSFRGPTYEQYF.

The rearrangement uses TRBV9 and TRBJ2-7; 7 nucleotides match TRBD1. V shed 3 bases, J shed 5 bases, and the junction held 14 bases outside the gene matches. CDR3 length equals 16 residues. The germline V gene encodes CDR1 SGDLS and CDR2 YYNGEE. Written as DNA, the CDR3 is TGTGCCAGCAGCGACGCCCCCGGGACAGTAGTCCACGAGCAGTACTTC. Translating it yields CASSDAPGTVVHEQYF.

For the CDR3, the DNA is TGTGCCACCAGCAGAGACTATGGGCAAAATAGCAATCAGCCCCAGCATTTT. Its translation is CATSRDYGQNSNQPQHF. V usage is TRBV15 and J usage is TRBJ1-5, with unresolved D. The germline V and J ends were trimmed by 0 bases and 0 bases, with 12 bases remaining between them. Germline V gene lookup returns CDR1 LNHNV and CDR2 YYDKDF (reference sequence). CDR3 length: 17 residues. The full variable domain, with the rest looked up from reference TRBV15 and TRBJ1-5, is DAMVIQNPRYQVTQFGKPVTLSCSQTLNHNVMYWYQQKSSQAPKLLFHYYDKDFNNEADTPDNFQSRRPNTSFCFLDIRSPGLGDTAMYLCATSRDYGQNSNQPQHFGDGTRLSIL.

This clone was recorded once. This chain links TRBV5-5 with TRBJ1-5, with 7 bases aligning to TRBD1. Looked up from germline, CDR1 is SGHKS and CDR2 is YYEKEE (reference sequence). The CDR3 loop spans 14 amino acids. J gave up 5 bases and V 4 bases, and 6 bases lay outside the gene matches. The CDR3 DNA sequence: TGTGCCAGCAGCCAAGGACAGGAGGATCAGCCCCAGCATTTT. It is translated as CASSQGQEDQPQHF. Full variable domain (rest looked up from reference TRBV5-5 and TRBJ1-5): DAGVTQSPTHLIKTRGQQVTLRCSPISGHKSVSWYQQVLGQGPQFIFQYYEKEERGRGNFPDRFSARQFPNYSSELNVNALLLGDSALYLCASSQGQEDQPQHFGDGTRLSIL.

The rearrangement joins TRBV27 to TRBJ1-1; D unresolved. This CDR3 is 14 amino acids long. V lost 6 bases and J lost 0, with 11 bases in between. Germline CDR1 MNHEY, CDR2 SMNVEV (reference sequence). CDR3 DNA sequence: TGTGCCAGCAGAGGAGGAGGGATGAACACTGAAGCTTTCTTT. Its translation: CASRGGGMNTEAFF.

This sequence joins TRBV9 and TRBJ1-5; possible D gene TRBD1, 6 bases. The germline V and J ends were trimmed by 7 bases and 2 bases, with 10 bases remaining between them. Germline assignment: CDR1 SGDLS and CDR2 YYNGEE. This CDR3 spans 13 amino acids. The CDR3 is CASGSGGNQPQHF. CDR3 bases: TGTGCCAGCGGGTCAGGGGGCAATCAGCCCCAGCATTTT.

The chain links TRBV5-1 to TRBJ1-6; no reliable D call. V lost 0 bases to trimming and J lost 10 bases, with 14 bases between them. The CDR3 length is 15 residues. Germline CDR1 SGHRS, CDR2 YFSETQ. This chain's CDR3 is CASSLAGVNRSPLHF. Written as DNA, the CDR3 is TGCGCCAGCAGCTTGGCCGGGGTCAATCGCTCACCCCTCCACTTT.

The V and J genes are TRBV19 and TRBJ2-2, with D maybe TRBD2 (5 bases). The germline gives CDR1 LNHDA, CDR2 SQIVND (reference sequence). This CDR3 is 15 amino acids long. V was clipped by 1 base and J by 5 bases, with 11 bases between them. CDR3 protein: CASSIALALTGELFF. CDR3 in DNA: TGTGCCAGTAGTATAGCCCTAGCTCTGACCGGGGAGCTGTTTTTT.